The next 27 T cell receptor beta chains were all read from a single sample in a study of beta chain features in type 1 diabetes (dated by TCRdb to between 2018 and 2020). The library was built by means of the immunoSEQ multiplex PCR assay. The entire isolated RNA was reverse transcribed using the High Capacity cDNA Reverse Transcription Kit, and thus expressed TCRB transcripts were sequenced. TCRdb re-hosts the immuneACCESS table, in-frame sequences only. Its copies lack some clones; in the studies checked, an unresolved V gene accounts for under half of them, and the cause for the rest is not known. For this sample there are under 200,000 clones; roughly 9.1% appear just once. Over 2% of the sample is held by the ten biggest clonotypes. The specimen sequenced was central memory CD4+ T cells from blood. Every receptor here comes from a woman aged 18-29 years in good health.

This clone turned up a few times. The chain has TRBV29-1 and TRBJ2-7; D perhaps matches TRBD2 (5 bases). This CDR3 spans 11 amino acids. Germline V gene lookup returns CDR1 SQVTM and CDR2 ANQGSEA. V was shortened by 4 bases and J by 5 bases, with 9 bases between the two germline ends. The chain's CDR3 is CSVAEGDEQYF. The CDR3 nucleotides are TGCAGCGTTGCCGAGGGAGACGAGCAGTACTTC.

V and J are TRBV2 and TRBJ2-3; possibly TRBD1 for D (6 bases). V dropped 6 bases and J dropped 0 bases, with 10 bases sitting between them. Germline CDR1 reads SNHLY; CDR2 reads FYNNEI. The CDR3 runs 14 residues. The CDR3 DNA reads TGTGCCAGCAGCCCGCAGGGGAGCACAGATACGCAGTATTTT. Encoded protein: CASSPQGSTDTQYF.

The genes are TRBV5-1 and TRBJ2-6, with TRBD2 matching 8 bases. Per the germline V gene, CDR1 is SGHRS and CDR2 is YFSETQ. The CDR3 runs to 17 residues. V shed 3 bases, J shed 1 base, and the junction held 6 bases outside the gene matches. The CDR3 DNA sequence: TGCGCCAGCAGCTCGCGTGGACTAGCTTCTGGGGCCAACGTCCTGACTTTC. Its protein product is CASSSRGLASGANVLTF.

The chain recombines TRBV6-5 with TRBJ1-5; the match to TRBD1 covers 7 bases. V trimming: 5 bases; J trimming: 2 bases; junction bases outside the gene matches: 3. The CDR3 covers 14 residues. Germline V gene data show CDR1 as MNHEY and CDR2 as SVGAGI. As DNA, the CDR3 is TGTGCCAGCAGTCCCGACAGGGGCAATCAGCCCCAGCATTTT. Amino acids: CASSPDRGNQPQHF.

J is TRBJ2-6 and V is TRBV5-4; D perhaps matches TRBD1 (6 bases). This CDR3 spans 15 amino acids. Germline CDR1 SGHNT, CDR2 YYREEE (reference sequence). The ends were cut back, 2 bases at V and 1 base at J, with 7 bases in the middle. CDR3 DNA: TGTGCCAGCAGCTTACAGGGATCTGGGGCCAACGTCCTGACTTTC. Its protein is CASSLQGSGANVLTF.

The CDR3: CASSFGQTGEQYF. CDR3 in DNA: TGTGCCAGCAGCTTTGGCCAAACAGGCGAGCAGTACTTC. The chain couples TRBV7-9 to TRBJ2-7; D is possibly TRBD1 (5 bases). V lost 3 bases to trimming and J lost 6 bases, with 12 bases between them. The germline CDR1 and CDR2 sequences are SEHNR and FQNEAQ (reference sequence). The CDR3 has 13 residues.

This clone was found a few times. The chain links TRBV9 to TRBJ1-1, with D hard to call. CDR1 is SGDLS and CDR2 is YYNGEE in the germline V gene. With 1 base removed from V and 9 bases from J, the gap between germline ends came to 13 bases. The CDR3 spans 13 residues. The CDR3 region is CASSVIAGSKAFF. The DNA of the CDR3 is TGTGCCAGCAGCGTAATTGCGGGGTCTAAAGCTTTCTTT.

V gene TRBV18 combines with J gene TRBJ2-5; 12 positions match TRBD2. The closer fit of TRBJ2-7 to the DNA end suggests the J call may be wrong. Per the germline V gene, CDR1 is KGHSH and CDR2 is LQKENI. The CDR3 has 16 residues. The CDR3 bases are TGTGCCAGCTCATCTACGACTAGCGGGGGCTCCTACGAGCAGTACTTC. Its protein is CASSSTTSGGSYEQYF.

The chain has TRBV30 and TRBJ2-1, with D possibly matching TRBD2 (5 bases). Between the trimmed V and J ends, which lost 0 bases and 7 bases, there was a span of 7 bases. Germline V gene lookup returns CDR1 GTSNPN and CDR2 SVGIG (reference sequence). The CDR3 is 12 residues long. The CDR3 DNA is TGTGCCTGGAGTGTACGAGGGAATGAGCAGTTCTTC. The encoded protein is CAWSVRGNEQFF.

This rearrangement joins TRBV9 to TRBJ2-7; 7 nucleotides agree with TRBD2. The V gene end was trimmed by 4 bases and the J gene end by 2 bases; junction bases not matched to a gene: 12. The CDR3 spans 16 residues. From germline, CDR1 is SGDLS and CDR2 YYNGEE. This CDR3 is CASSLPALAEPYEQYF. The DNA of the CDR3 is TGTGCCAGCAGCCTCCCCGCTCTAGCGGAACCCTACGAGCAGTACTTC.

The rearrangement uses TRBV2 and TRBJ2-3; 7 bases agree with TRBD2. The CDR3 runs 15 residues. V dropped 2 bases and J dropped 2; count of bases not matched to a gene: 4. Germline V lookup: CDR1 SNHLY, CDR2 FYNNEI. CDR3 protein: CASSERGVATDTQYF. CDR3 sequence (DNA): TGTGCCAGCAGTGAACGGGGGGTCGCCACAGATACGCAGTATTTT.

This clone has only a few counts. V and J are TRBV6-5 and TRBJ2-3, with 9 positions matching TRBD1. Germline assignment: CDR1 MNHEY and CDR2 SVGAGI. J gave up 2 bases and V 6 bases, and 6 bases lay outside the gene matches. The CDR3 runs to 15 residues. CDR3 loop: CASRNIQGATDTQYF. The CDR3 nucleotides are TGTGCCAGCAGGAATATACAGGGGGCCACAGATACGCAGTATTTT.

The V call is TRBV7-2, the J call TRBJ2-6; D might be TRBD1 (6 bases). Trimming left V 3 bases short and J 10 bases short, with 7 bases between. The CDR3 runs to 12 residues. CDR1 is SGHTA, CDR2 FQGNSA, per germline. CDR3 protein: CASSLQGNVLTF. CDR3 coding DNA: TGTGCCAGCAGCTTGCAGGGGAACGTCCTGACTTTC.

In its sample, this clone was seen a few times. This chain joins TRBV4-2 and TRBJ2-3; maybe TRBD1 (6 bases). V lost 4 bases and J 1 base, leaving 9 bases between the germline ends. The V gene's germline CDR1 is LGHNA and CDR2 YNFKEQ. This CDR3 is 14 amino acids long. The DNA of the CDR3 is TGTGCCAGCAGCCGAAACAGGGGCACAGATACGCAGTATTTT. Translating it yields CASSRNRGTDTQYF.

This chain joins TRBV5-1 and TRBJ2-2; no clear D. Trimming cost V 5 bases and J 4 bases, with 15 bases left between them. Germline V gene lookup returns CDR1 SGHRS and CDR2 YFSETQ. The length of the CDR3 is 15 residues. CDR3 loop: CASSPSALGTGELFF. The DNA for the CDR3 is TGCGCCAGCAGTCCGAGCGCGTTGGGCACCGGGGAGCTGTTTTTT. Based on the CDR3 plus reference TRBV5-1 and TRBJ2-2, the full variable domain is KAGVTQTPRYLIKTRGQQVTLSCSPISGHRSVSWYQQTPGQGLQFLFEYFSETQRNKGNFPGRFSGRQFSNSRSEMNVSTLELGDSALYLCASSPSALGTGELFFGEGSRLTVL.

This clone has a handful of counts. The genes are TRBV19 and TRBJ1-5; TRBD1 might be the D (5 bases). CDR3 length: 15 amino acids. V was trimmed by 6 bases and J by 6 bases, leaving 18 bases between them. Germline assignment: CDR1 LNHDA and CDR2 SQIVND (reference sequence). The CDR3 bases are TGTGCCAGTAGCATCTCGACAGTTGGCGGTCAGCCCCAGCATTTT. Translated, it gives CASSISTVGGQPQHF. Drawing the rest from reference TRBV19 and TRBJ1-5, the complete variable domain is DGGITQSPKYLFRKEGQNVTLSCEQNLNHDAMYWYRQDPGQGLRLIYYSQIVNDFQKGDIAEGYSVSREKKESFPLTVTSAQKNPTAFYLCASSISTVGGQPQHFGDGTRLSIL.

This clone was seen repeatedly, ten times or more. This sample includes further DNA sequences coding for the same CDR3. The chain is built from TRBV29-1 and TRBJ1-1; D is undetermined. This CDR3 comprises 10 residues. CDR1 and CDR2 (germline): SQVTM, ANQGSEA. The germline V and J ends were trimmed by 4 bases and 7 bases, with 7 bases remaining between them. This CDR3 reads CSVVTFEAFF. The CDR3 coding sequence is TGCAGCGTTGTGACTTTTGAAGCTTTCTTT.

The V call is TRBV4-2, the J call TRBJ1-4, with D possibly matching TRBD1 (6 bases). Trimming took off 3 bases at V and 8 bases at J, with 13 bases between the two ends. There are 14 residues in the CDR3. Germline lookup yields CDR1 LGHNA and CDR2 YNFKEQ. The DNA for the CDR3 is TGTGCCAGCAGCCAGGGGGGGCAATGGGAAAAACTGTTTTTT. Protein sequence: CASSQGGQWEKLFF.

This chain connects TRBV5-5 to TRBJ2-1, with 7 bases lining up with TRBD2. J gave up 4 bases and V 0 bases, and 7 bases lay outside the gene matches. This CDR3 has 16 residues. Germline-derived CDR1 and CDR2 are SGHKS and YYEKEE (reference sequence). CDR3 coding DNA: TGTGCCAGCAGCTTGGTAGCTCTAGCGGCTTACAATGAGCAGTTCTTC. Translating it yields CASSLVALAAYNEQFF.

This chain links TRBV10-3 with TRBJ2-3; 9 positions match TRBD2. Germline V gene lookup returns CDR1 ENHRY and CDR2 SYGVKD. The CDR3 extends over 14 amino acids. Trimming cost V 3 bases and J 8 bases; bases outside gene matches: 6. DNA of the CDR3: TGTGCCATCAGTGATCCTAGCGGGGATCCTACGCAGTATTTT. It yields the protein CAISDPSGDPTQYF.

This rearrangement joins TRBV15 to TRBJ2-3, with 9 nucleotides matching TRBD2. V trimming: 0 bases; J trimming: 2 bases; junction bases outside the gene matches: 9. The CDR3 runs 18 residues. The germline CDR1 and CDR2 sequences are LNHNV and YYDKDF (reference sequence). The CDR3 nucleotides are TGTGCCACCAGCAGAGACCCCCCGGGACTAGCAAACACAGATACGCAGTATTTT. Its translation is CATSRDPPGLANTDTQYF.

CDR3 in amino acids: CASSQGTGPEQYF. Here the CDR3 DNA reads TGCGCCAGCAGCCAAGGGACAGGGCCCGAGCAGTACTTC. The V gene is TRBV4-1, the J gene TRBJ2-7, with TRBD1 identical over 8 bases. V gave up 1 base and J gave up 6 bases; unmatched junction bases: 2. The CDR3 spans 13 residues. Germline V CDR1 and CDR2: MGHRA, YSYEKL.

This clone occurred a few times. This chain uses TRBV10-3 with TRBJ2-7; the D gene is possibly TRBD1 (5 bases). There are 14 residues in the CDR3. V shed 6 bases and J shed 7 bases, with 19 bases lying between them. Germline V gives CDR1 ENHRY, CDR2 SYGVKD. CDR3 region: CAIRPAAARGEQYF. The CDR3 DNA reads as TGTGCCATCAGGCCGGCGGCGGCAAGGGGAGAGCAGTACTTC.

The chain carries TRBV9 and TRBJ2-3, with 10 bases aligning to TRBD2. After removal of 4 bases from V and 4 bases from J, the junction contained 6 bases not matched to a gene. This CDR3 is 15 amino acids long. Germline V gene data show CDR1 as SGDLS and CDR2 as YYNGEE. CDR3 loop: CASSRAGGPPDTQYF. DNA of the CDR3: TGTGCCAGCAGCCGAGCGGGGGGGCCCCCAGATACGCAGTATTTT.

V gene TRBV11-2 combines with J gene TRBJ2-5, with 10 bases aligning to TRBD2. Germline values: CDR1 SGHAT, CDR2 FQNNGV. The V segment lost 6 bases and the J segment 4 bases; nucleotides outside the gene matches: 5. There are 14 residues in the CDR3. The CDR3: CASSRAGGAETQYF. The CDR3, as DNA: TGTGCCAGCAGTCGAGCGGGAGGGGCAGAGACCCAGTACTTC.

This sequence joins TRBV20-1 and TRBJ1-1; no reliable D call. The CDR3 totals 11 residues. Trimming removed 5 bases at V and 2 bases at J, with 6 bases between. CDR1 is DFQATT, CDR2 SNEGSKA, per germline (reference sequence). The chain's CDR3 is CSAQTNTEAFF. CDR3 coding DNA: TGCAGTGCTCAGACAAACACTGAAGCTTTCTTT.

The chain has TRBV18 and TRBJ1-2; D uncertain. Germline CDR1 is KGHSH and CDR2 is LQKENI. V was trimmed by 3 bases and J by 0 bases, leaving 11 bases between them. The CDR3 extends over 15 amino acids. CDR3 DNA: TGTGCCAGCTCACCCGTGACATCGCCTAACTATGGCTACACCTTC. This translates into CASSPVTSPNYGYTF. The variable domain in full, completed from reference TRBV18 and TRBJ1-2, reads NAGVMQNPRHLVRRRGQEARLRCSPMKGHSHVYWYRQLPEEGLKFMVYLQKENIIDESGMPKERFSAEFPKEGPSILRIQQVVRGDSAAYFCASSPVTSPNYGYTFGSGTRLTVV.